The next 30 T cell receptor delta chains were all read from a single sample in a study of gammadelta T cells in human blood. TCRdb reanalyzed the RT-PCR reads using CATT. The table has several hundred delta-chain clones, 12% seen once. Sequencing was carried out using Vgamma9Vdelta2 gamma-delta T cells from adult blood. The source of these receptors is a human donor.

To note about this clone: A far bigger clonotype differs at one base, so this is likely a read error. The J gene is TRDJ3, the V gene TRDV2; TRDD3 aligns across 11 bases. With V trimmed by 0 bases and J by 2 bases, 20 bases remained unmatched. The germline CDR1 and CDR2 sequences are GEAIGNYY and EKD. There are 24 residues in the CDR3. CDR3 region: CACDTVYGGYAGNPITWDTRQMFF. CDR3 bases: TGTGCCTGTGACACCGTATATGGGGGATACGCGGGCAACCCTATTACCTGGGACACCCGACAGATGTTTTTC.

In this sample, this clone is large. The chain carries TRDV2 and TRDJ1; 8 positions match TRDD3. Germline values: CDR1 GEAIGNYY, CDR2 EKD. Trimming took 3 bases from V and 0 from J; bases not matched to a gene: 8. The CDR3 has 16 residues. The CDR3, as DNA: TGTGCCTGTGACTCAGGCGAGGGGATACACACCGATAAACTCATCTTT. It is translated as CACDSGEGIHTDKLIF.

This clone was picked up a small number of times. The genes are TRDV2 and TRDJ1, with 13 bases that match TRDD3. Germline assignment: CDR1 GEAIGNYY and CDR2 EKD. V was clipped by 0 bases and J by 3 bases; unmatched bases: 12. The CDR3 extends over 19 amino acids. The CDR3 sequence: CACDTVLGDTRLESDKLIF. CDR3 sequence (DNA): TGTGCCTGTGACACCGTACTGGGGGATACGCGTTTAGAGTCCGATAAACTCATCTTT.

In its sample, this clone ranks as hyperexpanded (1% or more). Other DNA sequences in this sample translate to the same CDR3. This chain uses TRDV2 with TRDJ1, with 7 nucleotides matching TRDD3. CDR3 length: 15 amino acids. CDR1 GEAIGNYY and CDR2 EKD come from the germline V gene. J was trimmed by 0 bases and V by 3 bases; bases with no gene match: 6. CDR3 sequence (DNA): TGTGCCTGTGACGTCTTGGGGGAACACACCGATAAACTCATCTTT. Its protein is CACDVLGEHTDKLIF.

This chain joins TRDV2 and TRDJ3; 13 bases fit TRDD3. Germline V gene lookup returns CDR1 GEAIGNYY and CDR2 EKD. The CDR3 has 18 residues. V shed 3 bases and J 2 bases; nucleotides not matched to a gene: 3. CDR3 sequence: CACDVLGDTPWDTRQMFF. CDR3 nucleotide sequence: TGTGCCTGTGACGTACTGGGGGATACGCCCTGGGACACCCGACAGATGTTTTTC.

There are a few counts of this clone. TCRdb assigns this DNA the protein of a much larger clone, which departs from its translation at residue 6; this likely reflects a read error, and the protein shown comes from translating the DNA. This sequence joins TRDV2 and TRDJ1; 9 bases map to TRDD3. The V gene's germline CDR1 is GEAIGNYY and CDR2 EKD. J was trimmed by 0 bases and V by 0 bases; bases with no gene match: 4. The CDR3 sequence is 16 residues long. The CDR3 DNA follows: TGTGCCTGTGACACCTCACTGGGGGACCACACCGATAAACTCATCTTT. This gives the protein CACDTSLGDHTDKLIF.

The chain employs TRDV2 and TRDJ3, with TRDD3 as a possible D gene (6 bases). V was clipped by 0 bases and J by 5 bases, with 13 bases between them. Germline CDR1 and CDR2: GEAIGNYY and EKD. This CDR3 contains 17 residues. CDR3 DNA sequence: TGTGCCTGTGACACCGTCGGATACAACGGGGACACCCGACAGATGTTTTTC. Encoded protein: CACDTVGYNGDTRQMFF.

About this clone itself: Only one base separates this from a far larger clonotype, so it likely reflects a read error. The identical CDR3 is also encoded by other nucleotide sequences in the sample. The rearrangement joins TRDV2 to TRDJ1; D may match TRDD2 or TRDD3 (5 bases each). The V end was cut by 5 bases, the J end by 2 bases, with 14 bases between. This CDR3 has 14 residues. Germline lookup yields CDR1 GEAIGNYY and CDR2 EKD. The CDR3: CACAPTGVTDKLIF. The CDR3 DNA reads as TGTGCCTGTGCCCCTACTGGTGTTACCGATAAACTCATCTTT.

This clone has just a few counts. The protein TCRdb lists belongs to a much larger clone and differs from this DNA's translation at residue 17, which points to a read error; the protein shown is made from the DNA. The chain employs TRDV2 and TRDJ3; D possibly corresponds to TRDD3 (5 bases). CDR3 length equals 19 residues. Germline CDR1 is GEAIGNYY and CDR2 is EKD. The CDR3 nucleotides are TGTGCCTGTGACACCGGTCTCTACCCTAGCTCCTGGGACACCCGACAGGTGTTTTTC. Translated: CACDTGLYPSSWDTRQVFF.

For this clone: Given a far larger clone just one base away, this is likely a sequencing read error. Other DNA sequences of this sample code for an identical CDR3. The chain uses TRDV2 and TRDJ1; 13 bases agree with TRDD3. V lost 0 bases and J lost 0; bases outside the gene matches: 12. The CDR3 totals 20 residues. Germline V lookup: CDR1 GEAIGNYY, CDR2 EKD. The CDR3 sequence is CACDTVTGGYGIPYTDKLIF. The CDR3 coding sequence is TGTGCCTGTGACACCGTTACTGGGGGATACGGAATCCCATACACCGATAAACTCATCTTT.

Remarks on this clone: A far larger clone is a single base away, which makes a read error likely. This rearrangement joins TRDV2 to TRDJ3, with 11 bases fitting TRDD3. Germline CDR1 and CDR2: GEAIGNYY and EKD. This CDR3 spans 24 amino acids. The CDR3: CARDTVYGGYAGHPITWDTRQMFF. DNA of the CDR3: TGTGCCCGTGACACCGTATATGGGGGATACGCGGGCCACCCTATTACCTGGGACACCCGACAGATGTTTTTC.

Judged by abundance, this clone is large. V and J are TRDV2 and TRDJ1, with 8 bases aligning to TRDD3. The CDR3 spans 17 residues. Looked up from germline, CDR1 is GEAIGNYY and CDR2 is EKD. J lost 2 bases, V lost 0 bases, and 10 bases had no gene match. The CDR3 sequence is CACDTLSRGDMTDKLIF. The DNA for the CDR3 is TGTGCCTGTGACACCTTATCGAGGGGGGATATGACCGATAAACTCATCTTT.

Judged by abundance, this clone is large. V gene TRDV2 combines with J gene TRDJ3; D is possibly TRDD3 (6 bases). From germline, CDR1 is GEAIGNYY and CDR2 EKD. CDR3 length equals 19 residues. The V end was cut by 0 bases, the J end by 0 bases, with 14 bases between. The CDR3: CACDTVGVGNSWDTRQMFF. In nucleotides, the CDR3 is TGTGCCTGTGACACCGTGGGGGTCGGGAACTCCTGGGACACCCGACAGATGTTTTTC.

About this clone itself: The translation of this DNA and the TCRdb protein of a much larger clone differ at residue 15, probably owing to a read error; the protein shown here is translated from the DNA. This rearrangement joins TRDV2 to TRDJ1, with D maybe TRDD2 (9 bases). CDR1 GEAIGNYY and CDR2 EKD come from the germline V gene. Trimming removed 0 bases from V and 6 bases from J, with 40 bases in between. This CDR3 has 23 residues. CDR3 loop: CACDTVRPSYSTTGGTLWHKLIF. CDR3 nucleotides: TGTGCCTGTGACACCGTTCGGCCTTCCTACTCCACCACTGGGGGTACGCTTTGGCATAAACTCATCTTT.

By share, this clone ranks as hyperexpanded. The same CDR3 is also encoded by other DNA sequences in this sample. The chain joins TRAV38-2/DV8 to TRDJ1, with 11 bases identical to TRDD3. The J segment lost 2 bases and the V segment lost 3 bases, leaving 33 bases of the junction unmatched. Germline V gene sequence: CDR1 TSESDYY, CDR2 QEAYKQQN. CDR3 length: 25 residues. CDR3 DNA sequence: TGTGCTTATAGGATGTACGGAGGGTGGGGGATACGCGTATCCCGGGCGTGTCGGGTTACCGATAAACTCATCTTT. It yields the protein CAYRMYGGWGIRVSRACRVTDKLIF.

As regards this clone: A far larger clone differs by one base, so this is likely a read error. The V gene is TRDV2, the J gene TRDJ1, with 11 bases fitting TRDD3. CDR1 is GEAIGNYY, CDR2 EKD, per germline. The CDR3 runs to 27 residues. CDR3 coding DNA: TGTGCCCGTGACACCCTATTCGAGCCAACCGCGACTGGGGGATATATTAACCCCAGTCCCTATACCGATAAACTCATCTTT. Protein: CARDTLFEPTATGGYINPSPYTDKLIF.

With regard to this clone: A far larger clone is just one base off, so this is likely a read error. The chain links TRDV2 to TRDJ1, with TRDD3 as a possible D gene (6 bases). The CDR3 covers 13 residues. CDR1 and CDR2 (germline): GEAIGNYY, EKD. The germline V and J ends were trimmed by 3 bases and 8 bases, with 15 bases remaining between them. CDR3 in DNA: TGTGCCTGTGACCCCTGGGGAACAAAAAAACTCATCTTT. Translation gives CACDPWGTKKLIF.

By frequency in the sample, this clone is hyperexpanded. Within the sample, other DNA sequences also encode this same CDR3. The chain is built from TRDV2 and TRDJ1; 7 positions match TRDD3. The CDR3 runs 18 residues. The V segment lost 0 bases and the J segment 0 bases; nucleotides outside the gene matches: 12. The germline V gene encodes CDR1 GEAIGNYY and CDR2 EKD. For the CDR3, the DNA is TGTGCCTGTGACACCGTCCTGGGGGGCCCCGAGGACACCGATAAACTCATCTTT. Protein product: CACDTVLGGPEDTDKLIF.

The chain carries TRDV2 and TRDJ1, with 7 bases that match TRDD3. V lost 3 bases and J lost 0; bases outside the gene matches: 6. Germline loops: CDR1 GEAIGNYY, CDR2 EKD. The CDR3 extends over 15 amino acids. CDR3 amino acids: CACDPLGDHTDKLIF. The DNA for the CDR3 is TGTGCCTGTGACCCATTGGGGGACCACACCGATAAACTCATCTTT.

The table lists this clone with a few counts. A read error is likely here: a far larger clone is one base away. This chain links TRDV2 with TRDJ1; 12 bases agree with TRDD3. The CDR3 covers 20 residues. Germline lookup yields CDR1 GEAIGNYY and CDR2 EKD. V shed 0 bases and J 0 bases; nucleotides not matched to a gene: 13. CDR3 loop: CACDTVTGGYRIPYTDKLIF. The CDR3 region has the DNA TGTGCCTGTGACACCGTTACTGGGGGATACAGAATCCCGTACACCGATAAACTCATCTTT.

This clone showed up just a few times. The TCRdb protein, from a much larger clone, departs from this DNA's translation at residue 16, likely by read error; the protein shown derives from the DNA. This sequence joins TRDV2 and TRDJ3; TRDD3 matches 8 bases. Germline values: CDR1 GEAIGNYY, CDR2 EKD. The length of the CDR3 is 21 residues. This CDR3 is CACDPLLGGGRRSWDPRQMFF. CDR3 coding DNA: TGTGCCTGTGACCCCTTACTGGGGGGCGGCCGTCGCTCCTGGGACCCCCGACAGATGTTTTTC.

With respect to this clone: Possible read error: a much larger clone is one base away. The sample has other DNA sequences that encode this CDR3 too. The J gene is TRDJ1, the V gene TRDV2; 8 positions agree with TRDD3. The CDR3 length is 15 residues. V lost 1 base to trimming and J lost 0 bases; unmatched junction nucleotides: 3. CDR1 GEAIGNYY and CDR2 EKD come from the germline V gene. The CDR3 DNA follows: TGTGCCTGTGACACTGTTGGGGGATACACCGATAAACTCATCTTT. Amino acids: CACDTVGGYTDKLIF.

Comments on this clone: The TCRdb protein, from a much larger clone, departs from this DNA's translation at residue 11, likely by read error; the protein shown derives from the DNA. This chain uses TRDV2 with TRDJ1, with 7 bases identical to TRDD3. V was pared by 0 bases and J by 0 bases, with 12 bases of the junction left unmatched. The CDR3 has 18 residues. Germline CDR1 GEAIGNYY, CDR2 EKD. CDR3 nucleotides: TGTGCCTGTGACACCCTGATCAGGGATACCCGGTACACCGATAAACTCATCTTT. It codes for CACDTLIRDTRYTDKLIF.

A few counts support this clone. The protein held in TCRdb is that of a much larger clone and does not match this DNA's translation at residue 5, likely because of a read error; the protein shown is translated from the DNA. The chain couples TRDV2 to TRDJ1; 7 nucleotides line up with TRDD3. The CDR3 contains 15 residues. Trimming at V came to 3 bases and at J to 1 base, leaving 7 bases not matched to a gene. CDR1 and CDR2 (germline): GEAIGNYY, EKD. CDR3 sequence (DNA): TGTGCCTGTGACCCCTTGGGGGAAGCCACCGATAAACTCATCTTT. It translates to CACDPLGEATDKLIF.

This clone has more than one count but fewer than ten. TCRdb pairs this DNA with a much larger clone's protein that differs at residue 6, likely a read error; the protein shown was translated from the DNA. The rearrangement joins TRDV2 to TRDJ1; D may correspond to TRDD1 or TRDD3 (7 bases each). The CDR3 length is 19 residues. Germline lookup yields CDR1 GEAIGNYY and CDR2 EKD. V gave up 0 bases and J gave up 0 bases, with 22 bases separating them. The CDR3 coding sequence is TGTGCCTGTGACACCATGAGTGGGGGAAATAGGAGGTACACCGATAAACTCATCTTT. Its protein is CACDTMSGGNRRYTDKLIF.

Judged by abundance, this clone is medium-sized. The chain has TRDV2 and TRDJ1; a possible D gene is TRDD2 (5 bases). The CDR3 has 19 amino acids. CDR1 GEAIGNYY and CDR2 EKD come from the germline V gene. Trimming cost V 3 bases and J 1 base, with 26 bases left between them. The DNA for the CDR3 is TGTGCCTGTGACGGGGCGAGACTTAAAACTTCCCGGTGCACCGATAAACTCATCTTT. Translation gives CACDGARLKTSRCTDKLIF.

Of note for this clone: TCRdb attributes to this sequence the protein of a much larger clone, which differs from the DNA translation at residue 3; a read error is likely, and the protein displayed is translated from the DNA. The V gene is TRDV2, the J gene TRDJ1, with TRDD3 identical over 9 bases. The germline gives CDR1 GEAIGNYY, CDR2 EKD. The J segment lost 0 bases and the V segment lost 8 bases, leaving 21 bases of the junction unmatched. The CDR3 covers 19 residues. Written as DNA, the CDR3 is TGTGCCTACAATACGAAGTACTGGGGGACACGCGGACACACCGATAAACTCATCTTT. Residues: CAYNTKYWGTRGHTDKLIF.

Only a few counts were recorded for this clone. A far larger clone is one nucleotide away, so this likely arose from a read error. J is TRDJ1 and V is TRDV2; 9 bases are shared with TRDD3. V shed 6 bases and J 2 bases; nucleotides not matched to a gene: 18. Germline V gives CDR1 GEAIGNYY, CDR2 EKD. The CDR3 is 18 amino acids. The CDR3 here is CACNPLRTGGPTTDKLIF. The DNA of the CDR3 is TGTGCCTGTAACCCCCTTCGGACTGGGGGACCAACGACCGATAAACTCATCTTT.

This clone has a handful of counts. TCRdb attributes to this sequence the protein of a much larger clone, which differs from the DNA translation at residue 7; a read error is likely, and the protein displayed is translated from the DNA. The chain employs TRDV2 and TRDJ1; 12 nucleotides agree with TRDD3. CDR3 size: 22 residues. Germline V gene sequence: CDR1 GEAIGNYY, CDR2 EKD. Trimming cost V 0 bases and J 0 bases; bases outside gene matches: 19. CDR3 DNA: TGTGCCTGTGACACCGTTCAACCAAGCATACTGGGGGATACCGTGTACACCGATAAACTCATCTTT. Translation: CACDTVQPSILGDTVYTDKLIF.

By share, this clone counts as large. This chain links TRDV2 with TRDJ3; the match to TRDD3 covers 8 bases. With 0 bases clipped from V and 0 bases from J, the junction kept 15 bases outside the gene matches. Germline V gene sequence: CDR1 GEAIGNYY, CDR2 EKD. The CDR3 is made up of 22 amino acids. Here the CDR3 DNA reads TGTGCCTGTGACACCGTCGAAGAAACTGGGGGGTTTAGCTCCTGGGACACCCGACAGATGTTTTTC. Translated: CACDTVEETGGFSSWDTRQMFF.